The next 28 T cell receptor beta chains were all read from a single sample in a study of monozygotic twins with inflammatory bowel disease. TCRdb re-called the 5' RACE reads, yielding one record per CDR3 amino acid sequence without DNA. This listing includes 440,000 or so distinct CDR3 sequences. The sequencing input was blood. All receptors come from a human donor with ulcerative colitis or Crohn's disease, or a healthy co-twin of an affected twin (not recorded which).

The rearrangement uses TRBV19 and TRBJ2-2; TCRdb names TRBD1, which stays unverified in the absence of DNA. The CDR3 runs 16 residues. CDR1 and CDR2 (germline): LNHDA, SQIVND (reference sequence). CDR3 protein: CASRDPGQLNTGELFF.

This sequence joins TRBV18 and TRBJ2-1; as DNA is missing, the TRBD2 call by TCRdb cannot be tested. Germline V CDR1 and CDR2: KGHSH, LQKENI. CDR3 length: 14 residues. CDR3 amino acids: CASSPLLADNEQFF.

The chain is built from TRBV11-2 and TRBJ2-3; with no DNA, the TCRdb D assignment of TRBD2 cannot be verified. The CDR3 has 15 residues. Germline CDR1 and CDR2: SGHAT and FQNNGV. The CDR3 reads CASRDVAGPTDTQYF.

V and J are TRBV5-1 and TRBJ2-7. The CDR3 length is 16 residues. Germline V CDR1 and CDR2: SGHRS, YFSETQ. The CDR3 here is CASSLGQALQSYEQYF.

The V call is TRBV6-6, the J call TRBJ1-1. Germline V gives CDR1 MNHNY, CDR2 SVGAGI (reference sequence). The CDR3 consists of 14 residues. CDR3 amino acids: CASSYVAGNTEAFF.

This chain uses TRBV7-3 with TRBJ2-2; TCRdb's D call of TRBD1 is untestable without DNA. Germline V gives CDR1 SGHTA, CDR2 FQGTGA. This CDR3 is built from 18 residues. CDR3 region: CASSAGWGQTKNTGELFF.

The chain has TRBV6-1 and TRBJ1-3; absent DNA, TCRdb's TRBD1 call cannot be checked. Germline-derived CDR1 and CDR2 are MNHNS and SASEGT. The length of the CDR3 is 17 residues. CDR3: CASSRELRGGSGNTIYF.

The V gene is TRBV6-7, the J gene TRBJ1-1. TRBV6-7 is filed as an ORF, its function uncertain. This CDR3 has 16 amino acids. The CDR3 spells CASSYSSYRLVSEAFF.

This chain uses TRBV2 with TRBJ2-2; TCRdb's assignment of TRBD1 cannot be checked, as there is no DNA. Germline V CDR1 and CDR2: SNHLY, FYNNEI. This CDR3 contains 16 residues. The CDR3 here is CASSLTRGSNTGELFF.

The genes are TRBV27 and TRBJ1-2; the TCRdb D gene call, TRBD1, has no DNA to confirm it. Germline V lookup: CDR1 MNHEY, CDR2 SMNVEV (reference sequence). The CDR3 spans 14 residues. The CDR3 loop reads CASSGQGLLDGYTF.

The chain is built from TRBV10-3 and TRBJ2-6. The germline V gene encodes CDR1 ENHRY and CDR2 SYGVKD. The CDR3 extends over 16 amino acids. CDR3 loop: CAISEPQNSGANVLTF.

This rearrangement joins TRBV7-9 to TRBJ2-2; as DNA is missing, the TRBD2 call by TCRdb cannot be tested. The CDR3 consists of 17 residues. From germline, CDR1 is SEHNR and CDR2 FQNEAQ (reference sequence). This chain's CDR3 is CAAGLAGLHLNTGELFF. Supplemented by reference TRBV7-9 and TRBJ2-2, the full variable domain reads DTGVSQNPRHKITKRGQNVTFRCDPISEHNRLYWYRQTLGQGPEFLTYFQNEAQLEKSRLLSDRFSAERPKGSFSTLEIQRTEQGDSAMYLCAAGLAGLHLNTGELFFGEGSRLTVL.

The V gene is TRBV4-3, the J gene TRBJ1-6. CDR3 length: 14 residues. Germline V gene lookup returns CDR1 LGHNA and CDR2 YSLEER. CDR3 in amino acids: CASSQDHWGSPLHF.

This rearrangement joins TRBV12-3 or TRBV12-4 to TRBJ2-2; TCRdb proposes TRBD1, but this gene call is untestable without DNA. The CDR3 consists of 17 residues. CDR3 loop: CASSPHPGLENTGELFF.

The chain is built from TRBV20-1 and TRBJ2-7; the TCRdb D gene call, TRBD2, has no DNA to confirm it. The germline gives CDR1 DFQATT, CDR2 SNEGSKA (reference sequence). CDR3 length: 16 residues. This CDR3 reads CSARARGGPLAYEQYF.

CDR3 loop: CASSLSTVGAFF. The rearrangement links TRBV12-3 or TRBV12-4 to TRBJ1-1. CDR3 length equals 12 residues.

This sequence joins TRBV12-3 or TRBV12-4 and TRBJ2-2. CDR3 size: 13 residues. The CDR3 protein is CASTEKVTGELFF.

The chain couples TRBV9 to TRBJ1-2; as DNA is missing, the TRBD1 call by TCRdb cannot be tested. This CDR3 is 12 amino acids long. Germline-derived CDR1 and CDR2 are SGDLS and YYNGEE. The CDR3 protein is CASGGHRTGYTF. Together with reference TRBV9 and TRBJ1-2, the CDR3 gives the full variable domain: DSGVTQTPKHLITATGQRVTLRCSPRSGDLSVYWYQQSLDQGLQFLIQYYNGEERAKGNILERFSAQQFPDLHSELNLSSLELGDSALYFCASGGHRTGYTFGSGTRLTVV.

V usage is TRBV19 and J usage is TRBJ1-2; the D call of TRBD1 rests on TCRdb alone, since no DNA is present to check it. The CDR3 is made up of 15 amino acids. The germline CDR1 and CDR2 sequences are LNHDA and SQIVND (reference sequence). This chain's CDR3 is CASSRQGATPYGYTF.

V gene TRBV3-1 combines with J gene TRBJ2-5. Germline lookup yields CDR1 LGHDT and CDR2 YNNKEL (reference sequence). There are 11 residues in the CDR3. The CDR3 spells CASSQSETQYF.

This chain links TRBV18 with TRBJ2-1. Per germline, CDR1 KGHSH and CDR2 LQKENI. This CDR3 region has 16 residues. CDR3 in amino acids: CASTTPGQGSYNEQFF.

Here the CDR3 reads CASSQVGGVAEQYF. The gene calls are TRBV4-2 and TRBJ2-7; TCRdb's D call, TRBD2, is unchecked because there is no DNA. The germline V gene has CDR1 LGHNA and CDR2 YNFKEQ. This CDR3 has 14 residues.

The chain links TRBV3-1 to TRBJ1-3. Germline loops: CDR1 LGHDT, CDR2 YNNKEL (reference sequence). The CDR3 sequence is 15 residues long. The chain's CDR3 is CASSQGVSSGNTIYF.

J is TRBJ2-5 and V is TRBV29-1; TCRdb gives TRBD1 as the D gene, but with no DNA this cannot be confirmed. Germline CDR1 reads SQVTM; CDR2 reads ANQGSEA. The CDR3 length is 16 residues. CDR3: CSYQYRDRGSVETQYF. The variable domain in full, completed from reference TRBV29-1 and TRBJ2-5, reads SAVISQKPSRDICQRGTSLTIQCQVDSQVTMMFWYRQQPGQSLTLIATANQGSEATYESGFVIDKFPISRPNLTFSTLTVSNMSPEDSSIYLCSYQYRDRGSVETQYFGPGTRLLVL.

This chain uses TRBV13 with TRBJ1-1. Germline values: CDR1 PRHDT, CDR2 FYEKMQ (reference sequence). The CDR3 is 12 amino acids. CDR3 sequence reads: CASSFEDTEAFF.

This chain uses TRBV6-1 with TRBJ2-2; the D call from TCRdb, TRBD1, cannot be confirmed without DNA. The CDR3 contains 14 residues. Germline values: CDR1 MNHNS, CDR2 SASEGT. CDR3 region: CASSRNGGAGELFF.

The rearrangement links TRBV27 to TRBJ2-7; TCRdb selects TRBD2, and the lack of DNA leaves this call unchecked. Germline V lookup: CDR1 MNHEY, CDR2 SMNVEV (reference sequence). CDR3 size: 17 residues. This chain's CDR3 is CASSLRRPGLAIDEQYF.

The J gene is TRBJ2-5, the V gene TRBV12-3 or TRBV12-4; the TCRdb call, TRBD1, lacks DNA for checking. This CDR3 has 14 amino acids. The CDR3: CASSVGSQGRTQYF.